This TCR beta chain stems from a study of naive and memory T cell subsets. Study outcomes and limitations: Gini index rose across naive, CM, EM and EMRA in CD4 and CD8. Especially in CD8 cells, naive repertoires contained a few larger clonotypes, possibly CD45RA-re-expressing memory cells. Over 90% of naive TCR sequences appeared only once, unlike memory subsets.

Four subsets defined by CD45RA and CD27 were sorted after CD3, CD4, CD8 and live/dead staining. V lost 8 bases to trimming and J lost 7 bases; unmatched junction nucleotides: 6. The V gene's germline CDR1 is SGHDN and CDR2 FVKESK. This CDR3 has 13 amino acids. An equimolar mix of two oligonucleotides served as the beta constant-region primer for TRBC1 and TRBC2. Nested alpha and beta constant-region primers with the SP2 primer drove four PCR rounds on ligated cDNA. The cDNA 3' end received a ligated single-stranded oligonucleotide carrying the SP2 primer and a 12-nucleotide UMI. One entry per CDR3 protein, called by TCRdb with MiXCR from the UMI-ligation and nested PCR reads. Altogether approximately 90,000 distinct CDR3 sequences are present, around 10% being singletons, with the ten largest covering around 0.13%. As regards this clonotype: The antigen is undetermined.

This chain uses TRBV14 with TRBJ2-1; 9 bases agree with TRBD1. Sequences were obtained from naive CD4+ T cells from blood. This TCR was sampled from a human donor in good health. CDR3: CASAGTGRNEQFF. Written as DNA, the CDR3 is TGTGCCAGCGCCGGGACAGGGAGAAATGAGCAGTTCTTC.